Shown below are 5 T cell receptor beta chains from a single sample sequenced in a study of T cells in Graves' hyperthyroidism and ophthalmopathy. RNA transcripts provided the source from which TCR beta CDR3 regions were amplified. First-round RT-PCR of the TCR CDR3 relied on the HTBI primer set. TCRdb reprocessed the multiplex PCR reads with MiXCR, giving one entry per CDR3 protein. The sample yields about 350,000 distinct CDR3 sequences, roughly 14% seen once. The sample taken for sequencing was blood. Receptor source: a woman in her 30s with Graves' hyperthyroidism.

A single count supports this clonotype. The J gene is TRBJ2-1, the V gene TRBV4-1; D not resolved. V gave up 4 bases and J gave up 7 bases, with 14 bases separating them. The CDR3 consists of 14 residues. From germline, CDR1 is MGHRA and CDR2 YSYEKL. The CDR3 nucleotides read TGCGCCAGCAGCCCAACCCCAGCCCGAAATGAGCAGTTCTTC. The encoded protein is CASSPTPARNEQFF.

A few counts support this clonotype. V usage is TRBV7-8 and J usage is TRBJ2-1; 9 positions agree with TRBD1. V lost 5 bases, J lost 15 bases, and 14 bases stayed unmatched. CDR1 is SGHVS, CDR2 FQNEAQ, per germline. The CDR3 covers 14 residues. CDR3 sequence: CASSASGTGKMRFF. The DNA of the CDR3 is TGTGCCAGCAGCGCGTCCGGGACAGGGAAAATGCGGTTCTTC.

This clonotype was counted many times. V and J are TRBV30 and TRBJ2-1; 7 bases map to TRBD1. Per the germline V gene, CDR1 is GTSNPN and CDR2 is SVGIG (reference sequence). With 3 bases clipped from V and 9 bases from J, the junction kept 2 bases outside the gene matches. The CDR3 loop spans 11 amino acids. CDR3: CAWSDRVEQFF. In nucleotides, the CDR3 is TGTGCCTGGAGCGACAGGGTTGAGCAGTTCTTC.

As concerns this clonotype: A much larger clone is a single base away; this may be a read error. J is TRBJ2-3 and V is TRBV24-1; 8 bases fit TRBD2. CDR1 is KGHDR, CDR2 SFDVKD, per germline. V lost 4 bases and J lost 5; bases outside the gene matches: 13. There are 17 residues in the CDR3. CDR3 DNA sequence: TGTGCCACCAGTGAACTCGGAGCGGGAGTCGGTAAAGATACGCAGTATTTT. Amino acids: CATSELGAGVGKDTQYF.

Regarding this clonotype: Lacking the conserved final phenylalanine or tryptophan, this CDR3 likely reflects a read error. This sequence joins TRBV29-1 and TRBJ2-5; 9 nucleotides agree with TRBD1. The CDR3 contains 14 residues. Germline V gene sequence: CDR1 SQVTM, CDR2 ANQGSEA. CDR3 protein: CSVEGDRGQETQYL. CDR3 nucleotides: TGCAGCGTCGAAGGAGACAGGGGGCAAGAGACCCAGTACCTC.